Given below is one T cell receptor (beta chain) in context. The data stem from a study of cytomegalovirus exposure and HLA in healthy donors. Researchers ran the PCR with 60 Vbeta and 13 Jbeta primers. Assay used: immunoSEQ multiplex PCR; TCRdb lists only in-frame clones, some missing. The sample lists approximately 140,000 clones, about 82% occurring once. Donors in the study were healthy people who gave bone marrow. Sequencing was carried out using PBMCs. This clonotype was sampled from a boy aged 5-17 years in good health and CMV-seronegative.

CDR3 in amino acids: CASSVRFDGYNEQFF. The CDR3 DNA is TGTGCCAGCAGCGTAAGGTTCGACGGGTACAATGAGCAGTTCTTC. The chain is built from TRBV9 and TRBJ2-1; D gene ambiguous. Germline V gene lookup returns CDR1 SGDLS and CDR2 YYNGEE. V lost 1 base, J lost 4 bases, and 12 bases lay in between. The CDR3 is made up of 15 amino acids.